What follows are 30 T cell receptor beta chains derived from one specimen sequenced in a study of T-cell reconstitution after alpha-beta-depleted transplantation in children. Preparation of the TCRbeta library involved a method that used unique molecular identifiers. TCRdb reanalysed the PCR reads using MiXCR and keeps one entry per CDR3 protein. The sample has some 500,000 distinct CDR3 sequences; 15% to 20% are singletons. Sequences were derived from PBMCs from the stem cell graft donor, sampled from the stem cell graft. The receptors come from a human donor who donated a stem cell graft to a child with acute lymphoblastic leukemia.

The chain uses TRBV20-1 and TRBJ1-2; unclear D gene. The V and J ends lost 3 bases and 5 bases respectively, with 25 bases between them. CDR3 length: 17 residues. CDR1 and CDR2 from the germline V gene are DFQATT and SNEGSKA (reference sequence). The CDR3 DNA reads as TGCAGTGCTAGGGTCCAGCTCGGATTGCGGTTGTGGTATGGCTACACCTTC. It encodes CSARVQLGLRLWYGYTF.

This clonotype was observed a handful of times. This may stem from a read error, because a much larger clone lies one nucleotide away. V usage is TRBV11-2 and J usage is TRBJ2-2, with D unresolved. Germline values: CDR1 SGHAT, CDR2 FQNNGV. The CDR3 has 11 residues. V was cut by 8 bases and J by 4 bases, with 5 bases left in between. CDR3 region: CASGFTGELFF. The CDR3 DNA is TGTGCCAGCGGTTTCACCGGGGAGCTGTTTTTT. The variable domain in full, with the rest retrieved from reference TRBV11-2 and TRBJ2-2, is EAGVAQSPRYKIIEKRQSVAFWCNPISGHATLYWYQQILGQGPKLLIQFQNNGVVDDSQLPKDRFSAERLKGVDSTLKIQPAKLEDSAVYLCASGFTGELFFGEGSRLTVL.

The chain recombines TRBV5-6 with TRBJ2-7; 9 nucleotides line up with TRBD2. This CDR3 has 16 amino acids. Germline assignment: CDR1 SGHDT and CDR2 YYEEEE. With V trimmed by 0 bases and J by 3 bases, 7 bases remained unmatched. CDR3: CASSLAPSGRHYEQYF. The CDR3 DNA reads as TGTGCCAGCAGCTTGGCTCCCAGCGGGAGGCACTACGAGCAGTACTTC.

About this clonotype: A clone one base away is much larger, so this may be a read error. The genes are TRBV12-3 or TRBV12-4 and TRBJ1-5; possibly TRBD1 for D (5 bases). Trimming stripped 5 bases from V and 4 bases from J, with 9 bases between. This CDR3 spans 13 amino acids. CDR3: CASSPKGNQPQHF. CDR3 nucleotides: TGTGCCAGCAGTCCCAAGGGGAATCAGCCCCAGCATTTT.

This clonotype was observed a few times. This chain uses TRBV5-6 with TRBJ1-1, with TRBD1 matching over 9 bases. The germline gives CDR1 SGHDT, CDR2 YYEEEE. V shed 2 bases and J 3 bases; nucleotides not matched to a gene: 11. The CDR3 extends over 17 amino acids. This CDR3 is CASSLSAGTGFDTEAFF. DNA of the CDR3: TGTGCCAGCAGCTTAAGTGCTGGGACAGGGTTTGACACTGAAGCTTTCTTT.

This clonotype showed up many times. The genes are TRBV5-1 and TRBJ1-1; no definite D call. This CDR3 comprises 12 residues. Germline lookup yields CDR1 SGHRS and CDR2 YFSETQ. V was cut by 2 bases and J by 4 bases, with 6 bases left in between. This CDR3 is CASSLSGTEAFF. The CDR3 bases are TGCGCCAGCAGCTTATCAGGCACTGAAGCTTTCTTT.

This clonotype appeared a few times. The chain uses TRBV14 and TRBJ2-1; 12 nucleotides match TRBD2. Per germline, CDR1 SGHDN and CDR2 FVKESK. This CDR3 is built from 19 residues. J gave up 2 bases and V 1 base, and 9 bases lay outside the gene matches. CDR3 bases: TGTGCCAGCAGCCAAGCCCAACTAGCGGGAGGCCATACCTACAATGAGCAGTTCTTC. Protein sequence: CASSQAQLAGGHTYNEQFF.

A single count supports this clonotype. The gene calls are TRBV25-1 and TRBJ1-5; D gene uncertain. In germline, CDR1 is MGHDK, CDR2 SYGVNS. Trimming cost V 8 bases and J 4 bases, with 9 bases left between them. The CDR3 is made up of 12 amino acids. CDR3 amino acids: CASAGQNQPQHF. The CDR3 bases are TGTGCCAGCGCCGGGCAGAATCAGCCCCAGCATTTT.

The chain has TRBV20-1 and TRBJ2-1, with 9 bases matching TRBD2. The CDR3 consists of 15 residues. Looked up from germline, CDR1 is DFQATT and CDR2 is SNEGSKA (reference sequence). The V gene end was trimmed by 1 base and the J gene end by 7 bases; junction bases not matched to a gene: 8. The CDR3 DNA reads TGCAGTGCTAGAGGGTATAGCGGGAGCTCAAATGAGCAGTTCTTC. Protein product: CSARGYSGSSNEQFF.

The V call is TRBV5-5, the J call TRBJ2-3, with D perhaps given as TRBD1 or TRBD2 (5 bases each). The V end lost 3 bases, the J end lost 2 bases, and 19 bases lay between the germline ends. This CDR3 region has 17 residues. Germline CDR1 and CDR2: SGHKS and YYEKEE (reference sequence). The CDR3: CASSSTGNSGNTDTQYF. In DNA, the CDR3 is TGTGCCAGCAGCTCCACAGGAAATTCGGGAAACACAGATACGCAGTATTTT. The whole variable domain, remainder taken from reference TRBV5-5 and TRBJ2-3, is DAGVTQSPTHLIKTRGQQVTLRCSPISGHKSVSWYQQVLGQGPQFIFQYYEKEERGRGNFPDRFSARQFPNYSSELNVNALLLGDSALYLCASSSTGNSGNTDTQYFGPGTRLTVL.

This clonotype was observed a few times. The chain has TRBV7-8 and TRBJ2-2; TRBD1 is a possible D gene (6 bases). V was pared by 1 base and J by 5 bases, with 17 bases between. The CDR3 is made up of 17 amino acids. CDR1 is SGHVS, CDR2 FQNEAQ, per germline. CDR3 sequence: CASSLGTQGRSTGELFF. The CDR3 region has the DNA TGTGCCAGCAGCTTAGGAACGCAGGGGCGGTCAACCGGGGAGCTGTTTTTT.

V and J are TRBV7-9 and TRBJ2-5, with 7 bases identical to TRBD2. The ends lost 2 bases at V and 1 base at J; junction bases unmatched: 4. The CDR3 contains 15 residues. The V gene's germline CDR1 is SEHNR and CDR2 FQNEAQ (reference sequence). CDR3 residues: CASSLRLAAQETQYF. The CDR3 DNA follows: TGTGCCAGCAGCTTAAGGCTAGCGGCCCAAGAGACCCAGTACTTC.

This clonotype turned up a few times. The rearrangement joins TRBV12-3 or TRBV12-4 to TRBJ1-1; D unresolved. The V end lost 3 bases, the J end lost 6 bases, and 11 bases lay between the germline ends. The CDR3 loop spans 13 amino acids. In DNA form, the CDR3 reads TGTGCCAGCAGTTTGCGTAGGGCCGCTGAAGCTTTCTTT. Residues: CASSLRRAAEAFF.

This clonotype turned up a few times. This chain links TRBV20-1 with TRBJ2-5; no definite D call. CDR3 size: 13 residues. Germline V lookup: CDR1 DFQATT, CDR2 SNEGSKA (reference sequence). The ends were cut back, 0 bases at V and 3 bases at J, with 8 bases in the middle. The CDR3 DNA is TGCAGTGCTAGAGATTGGGGAAAAGAGACCCAGTACTTC. Translation gives CSARDWGKETQYF.

This clonotype was detected only a few times. The chain uses TRBV27 and TRBJ1-3; 8 bases fit TRBD1. The CDR3 has 16 residues. Per germline, CDR1 MNHEY and CDR2 SMNVEV (reference sequence). Germline trimming cut 0 bases from V and 4 bases from J; bases unmatched to any gene: 5. CDR3: CASSLSPDRAGNTIYF. CDR3 nucleotide sequence: TGTGCCAGCAGTTTATCGCCGGACAGGGCAGGAAACACCATATATTTT.

CDR3 residues: CASSQGLADYEQYF. CDR3 nucleotide sequence: TGCGCCAGCAGCCAAGGGCTAGCGGACTACGAGCAGTACTTC. V usage is TRBV4-1 and J usage is TRBJ2-7; 7 nucleotides line up with TRBD2. The CDR3 runs to 14 residues. The trim removed 1 base at V and 3 bases at J, leaving 3 bases unmatched. Germline V CDR1 and CDR2: MGHRA, YSYEKL.

The chain employs TRBV7-9 and TRBJ2-1; either TRBD1 or TRBD2 may fit D (5 bases each). The CDR3 loop spans 16 amino acids. V was pared by 5 bases and J by 4 bases, with 18 bases between. Germline-derived CDR1 and CDR2 are SEHNR and FQNEAQ (reference sequence). The CDR3 reads CASSPKGTLGYNEQFF. CDR3 coding DNA: TGTGCCAGCAGCCCCAAAGGGACCCTGGGGTACAATGAGCAGTTCTTC.

This clonotype was observed a few times. The gene calls are TRBV10-3 and TRBJ2-5; tentatively, D is TRBD1 or TRBD2 (5 bases each). V lost 8 bases, J lost 7 bases, and 14 bases lay in between. This CDR3 contains 12 residues. Germline V CDR1 and CDR2: ENHRY, SYGVKD. Here the CDR3 DNA reads TGTGCCATCGGAGTGGGGGAAGGGACCCAGTACTTC. Its translation is CAIGVGEGTQYF.

This clonotype occurred a few times. The V call is TRBV5-1, the J call TRBJ2-1; D possibly corresponds to TRBD2 (5 bases). The V end lost 1 base, the J end lost 9 bases, and 17 bases lay between the germline ends. Germline V gene lookup returns CDR1 SGHRS and CDR2 YFSETQ. This CDR3 spans 15 amino acids. DNA for the CDR3: TGCGCCAGCAGCTTGTACTCCGAACTTGGGAGTGAGCAGTTCTTC. Protein product: CASSLYSELGSEQFF.

With respect to this clonotype: This may stem from a read error, because a much larger clone lies one nucleotide away. The chain has TRBV5-5 and TRBJ2-3; no clear D. This CDR3 is 13 amino acids long. Trimming stripped 2 bases from V and 2 bases from J, with 6 bases between. Germline V CDR1 and CDR2: SGHKS, YYEKEE (reference sequence). Written as DNA, the CDR3 is TGTGCCAGCAGCTTAAGGATCACAGATACGCAGTATTTT. As protein: CASSLRITDTQYF.

This clonotype was detected many times. The chain couples TRBV12-3 or TRBV12-4 to TRBJ2-2; D not resolved. This CDR3 comprises 15 residues. Deletions cut 1 base from V and 1 base from J, with 7 bases between. CDR3 bases: TGTGCCAGCAGTTTAGTAGGTGTGAACACCGGGGAGCTGTTTTTT. Protein: CASSLVGVNTGELFF.

In this sample, this clonotype turned up a few times. The chain recombines TRBV19 with TRBJ1-5; weak D call: TRBD1 (6 bases). V dropped 7 bases and J dropped 0 bases, with 13 bases sitting between them. Germline CDR1 and CDR2: LNHDA and SQIVND (reference sequence). This CDR3 contains 15 residues. The CDR3 DNA reads TGTGCCAGTACCCCTGACAGGTATAGCAATCAGCCCCAGCATTTT. Protein product: CASTPDRYSNQPQHF. Looking up the rest from reference TRBV19 and TRBJ1-5 gives the full variable domain: DGGITQSPKYLFRKEGQNVTLSCEQNLNHDAMYWYRQDPGQGLRLIYYSQIVNDFQKGDIAEGYSVSREKKESFPLTVTSAQKNPTAFYLCASTPDRYSNQPQHFGDGTRLSIL.

The chain has TRBV27 and TRBJ2-1; D gene ambiguous. Trimming pared 3 bases from V and 8 bases from J, leaving 11 bases between. The CDR3 is 13 amino acids. Germline CDR1 is MNHEY and CDR2 is SMNVEV (reference sequence). CDR3: CASSLGWAHEQFF. The CDR3 nucleotides read TGTGCCAGCAGTTTGGGGTGGGCCCATGAGCAGTTCTTC.

This clonotype was counted only a few times. This CDR3 reads CATLDRGNGETQYF. CDR3 nucleotide sequence: TGCGCCACCCTCGACAGGGGAAACGGAGAGACCCAGTACTTC. The V and J genes are TRBV10-1 and TRBJ2-5, with TRBD1 matching 8 bases. Germline-derived CDR1 and CDR2 are WNHNN and SYGVQD (reference sequence). J gave up 4 bases and V 10 bases, and 11 bases lay outside the gene matches. CDR3 length equals 14 residues.

This clonotype was detected ten times or more. The chain employs TRBV10-3 and TRBJ2-5, with a possible D match to TRBD1 (6 bases). CDR3 length: 14 residues. Looked up from germline, CDR1 is ENHRY and CDR2 is SYGVKD. The germline V and J ends were trimmed by 8 bases and 4 bases, with 17 bases remaining between them. The CDR3 nucleotides are TGTGCCATCGGGACGGAACTAGGGGGAGAGACCCAGTACTTC. It translates to CAIGTELGGETQYF.

The chain combines TRBV7-9 with TRBJ2-1, with 7 nucleotides matching TRBD1. The CDR3 runs to 17 residues. J lost 3 bases, V lost 3 bases, and 11 bases had no gene match. The germline gives CDR1 SEHNR, CDR2 FQNEAQ (reference sequence). The DNA of the CDR3 is TGTGCCAGCAGCTTGGGTACCGGGACAGAGGGCTACAATGAGCAGTTCTTC. Protein sequence: CASSLGTGTEGYNEQFF. Full variable domain (remainder filled in from reference TRBV7-9 and TRBJ2-1): DTGVSQNPRHKITKRGQNVTFRCDPISEHNRLYWYRQTLGQGPEFLTYFQNEAQLEKSRLLSDRFSAERPKGSFSTLEIQRTEQGDSAMYLCASSLGTGTEGYNEQFFGPGTRLTVL.

This chain links TRBV5-1 with TRBJ2-1; perhaps D is TRBD1 or TRBD2 (5 bases each). Trimming cost V 7 bases and J 2 bases, with 16 bases left between them. The CDR3 is 15 amino acids. Germline assignment: CDR1 SGHRS and CDR2 YFSETQ. The CDR3 is CASGFGTVAYNEQFF. The DNA of the CDR3 is TGCGCCAGCGGATTCGGGACCGTTGCCTACAATGAGCAGTTCTTC. Drawing the rest from reference TRBV5-1 and TRBJ2-1, the complete variable domain is KAGVTQTPRYLIKTRGQQVTLSCSPISGHRSVSWYQQTPGQGLQFLFEYFSETQRNKGNFPGRFSGRQFSNSRSEMNVSTLELGDSALYLCASGFGTVAYNEQFFGPGTRLTVL.

This clonotype was seen only a few times. The rearrangement joins TRBV5-1 to TRBJ2-2, with D unresolved. The CDR3 spans 16 residues. Germline values: CDR1 SGHRS, CDR2 YFSETQ. Trimming took off 2 bases at V and 0 bases at J, with 11 bases between the two ends. The CDR3 loop reads CASSFYPSSNTGELFF. The CDR3 region has the DNA TGCGCCAGCAGCTTCTATCCTTCTTCGAACACCGGGGAGCTGTTTTTT.

This clonotype was seen more than once but under ten times. This rearrangement joins TRBV18 to TRBJ1-5; TRBD1 might be the D (5 bases). The V end was cut by 4 bases, the J end by 3 bases, with 13 bases between. Germline CDR1 reads KGHSH; CDR2 reads LQKENI. The CDR3 has 15 amino acids. The CDR3 bases are TGTGCCAGCTCACTTAGGGACGGACTCAATCAGCCCCAGCATTTT. Its translation: CASSLRDGLNQPQHF.

This clonotype was counted a few times. V and J are TRBV20-1 and TRBJ2-1; D might be TRBD2 (5 bases). This CDR3 contains 15 residues. Germline values: CDR1 DFQATT, CDR2 SNEGSKA (reference sequence). Trimming stripped 4 bases from V and 0 bases from J, with 13 bases between. CDR3 bases: TGCAGTGCTATTCCAGCGGTGAGCTCCTACAATGAGCAGTTCTTC. It encodes CSAIPAVSSYNEQFF.